This passage covers 17 T cell receptor beta chains from one sample sequenced in a study. TCRdb re-derived calls from the RT-PCR reads in MiXCR, one entry per CDR3 protein. The sample records almost 700,000 distinct CDR3 sequences, 12% to 15% being singletons. Sequences were obtained from memory CD4+ T cells from blood. These receptors all come from a female donor in good health, serving as a healthy control.

This clonotype was seen many times. CDR3 coding DNA: TGTGCCAGCAGTCCGGGGAGTAAGCGTCCTGAAGCTTTCTTT. Translation: CASSPGSKRPEAFF. The chain carries TRBV12-3 or TRBV12-4 and TRBJ1-1, with D uncertain. The CDR3 totals 14 residues. Trimming stripped 5 bases from V and 6 bases from J, with 16 bases between.

This clonotype has ten or more counts. The chain couples TRBV6-2 or TRBV6-3 to TRBJ2-2, with a tentative D call TRBD2 (5 bases). Per the germline V gene, CDR1 is MNHEY and CDR2 is SVGEGT. Trimming pared 5 bases from V and 4 bases from J, leaving 11 bases between. This CDR3 region has 14 residues. CDR3 sequence (DNA): TGTGCCAGCAGTAACCGGGAAAGCACCGGGGAGCTGTTTTTT. This gives the protein CASSNRESTGELFF.

This clonotype was seen a handful of times. The chain couples TRBV18 to TRBJ1-1; D call uncertain. The CDR3 is 13 amino acids. Germline assignment: CDR1 KGHSH and CDR2 LQKENI. Trimming took 4 bases from V and 3 from J, leaving 9 bases between them. In DNA, the CDR3 is TGTGCCAGCTCACAGGGAGCGGACACTGAAGCTTTCTTT. Translated: CASSQGADTEAFF. The complete variable domain, with remaining parts taken from reference TRBV18 and TRBJ1-1, reads NAGVMQNPRHLVRRRGQEARLRCSPMKGHSHVYWYRQLPEEGLKFMVYLQKENIIDESGMPKERFSAEFPKEGPSILRIQQVVRGDSAAYFCASSQGADTEAFFGQGTRLTVV.

This chain joins TRBV14 and TRBJ2-7, with TRBD2 matching over 9 bases. The germline gives CDR1 SGHDN, CDR2 FVKESK. With V trimmed by 4 bases and J by 6 bases, 7 bases remained unmatched. The CDR3 has 14 residues. The CDR3 DNA follows: TGTGCCAGCAGCCTTTATAGCGGGAGAAGCGAGCAGTACTTC. Residues: CASSLYSGRSEQYF.

In this sample, this clonotype turned up many times. The chain has TRBV12-3 or TRBV12-4 and TRBJ2-7; D is perhaps TRBD1 (5 bases). Trimming took 1 base from V and 0 from J, leaving 10 bases between them. The CDR3 has 15 residues. The chain's CDR3 is CASSLETASSYEQYF. Written as DNA, the CDR3 is TGTGCCAGCAGTTTAGAGACAGCGAGCTCCTACGAGCAGTACTTC.

This rearrangement joins TRBV9 to TRBJ2-1, with 10 bases identical to TRBD2. The CDR3 loop spans 15 amino acids. Trimming took 5 bases from V and 7 from J; bases not matched to a gene: 9. Germline V CDR1 and CDR2: SGDLS, YYNGEE. The CDR3: CASRAAGGPGNEQFF. The CDR3 DNA follows: TGTGCCAGCAGGGCAGCGGGAGGGCCTGGGAATGAGCAGTTCTTC.

This clonotype was observed many times. The genes are TRBV5-1 and TRBJ2-7; a possible D gene is TRBD1 (5 bases). Germline V gene sequence: CDR1 SGHRS, CDR2 YFSETQ. The ends were cut back, 0 bases at V and 6 bases at J, with 10 bases in the middle. This CDR3 is 13 amino acids long. The CDR3 DNA is TGCGCCAGCAGCTTGGTTCAGGGCGGCGAGCAGTACTTC. Protein product: CASSLVQGGEQYF. The whole variable domain, remainder taken from reference TRBV5-1 and TRBJ2-7, is KAGVTQTPRYLIKTRGQQVTLSCSPISGHRSVSWYQQTPGQGLQFLFEYFSETQRNKGNFPGRFSGRQFSNSRSEMNVSTLELGDSALYLCASSLVQGGEQYFGPGTRLTVT.

V gene TRBV5-1 combines with J gene TRBJ2-3, with TRBD1 matching over 8 bases. Germline CDR1 and CDR2: SGHRS and YFSETQ. Losses at the gene ends were 0 bases for V and 2 bases for J; bases not matched to a gene: 5. The CDR3 runs 16 residues. This chain's CDR3 is CASSLGQGRDTDTQYF. CDR3 DNA: TGCGCCAGCAGCTTGGGACAGGGGCGGGACACAGATACGCAGTATTTT.

This clonotype turned up a few times. The V and J genes are TRBV9 and TRBJ2-7; the D is unclear. The germline gives CDR1 SGDLS, CDR2 YYNGEE. This CDR3 is 12 amino acids long. Trimming pared 4 bases from V and 3 bases from J, leaving 8 bases between. DNA of the CDR3: TGTGCCAGCAGCCCGAGCGACTACGAGCAGTACTTC. This translates into CASSPSDYEQYF.

The sample holds many counts of this clonotype. The chain links TRBV7-2 to TRBJ1-1, with a possible D match to TRBD1 (6 bases). CDR1 SGHTA and CDR2 FQGNSA come from the germline V gene. The CDR3 totals 14 residues. The V and J ends lost 4 bases and 5 bases respectively, with 14 bases between them. This CDR3 reads CASSSRGGVTEAFF. The CDR3, as DNA: TGTGCCAGCAGCTCCAGGGGTGGGGTGACTGAAGCTTTCTTT.

This clonotype was detected only a few times. The rearrangement joins TRBV6-2 or TRBV6-3 to TRBJ1-1, with D possibly TRBD1 on 6 matching bases. This CDR3 is built from 14 residues. V was cut by 5 bases and J by 0 bases, with 10 bases left in between. The germline V gene encodes CDR1 MNHEY and CDR2 SVGEGT. As DNA, the CDR3 is TGTGCCAGCAGTGAAGGACAGATGAACACTGAAGCTTTCTTT. Encoded protein: CASSEGQMNTEAFF.

This sequence joins TRBV25-1 and TRBJ1-2, with 9 bases aligning to TRBD1. CDR1 and CDR2 from the germline V gene are MGHDK and SYGVNS. This CDR3 is built from 12 residues. Trimming removed 8 bases from V and 7 bases from J; junction bases left unmatched: 5. CDR3 nucleotides: TGTGCCAGCGGGGGGGACAGGGCTGGCTACACCTTC. Translated, it gives CASGGDRAGYTF.

The chain joins TRBV20-1 to TRBJ1-3, with 8 bases identical to TRBD1. Germline trimming cut 6 bases from V and 2 bases from J; bases unmatched to any gene: 6. This CDR3 region has 14 residues. The germline gives CDR1 DFQATT, CDR2 SNEGSKA (reference sequence). This CDR3 is CSATTGGTGNTIYF. As DNA, the CDR3 is TGCAGTGCAACTACAGGGGGTACTGGAAACACCATATATTTT.

This clonotype came up a few times. The chain joins TRBV7-2 to TRBJ1-2; TRBD1 matches at 8 bases. With V trimmed by 1 base and J by 14 bases, 12 bases remained unmatched. The CDR3 sequence is 14 residues long. In germline, CDR1 is SGHTA, CDR2 FQGNSA. The CDR3 loop reads CASSLVMVQGALTF. The CDR3 DNA sequence: TGTGCCAGCAGCTTAGTTATGGTGCAGGGGGCTCTTACCTTC.

In its sample, this clonotype was seen a few times. The chain recombines TRBV6-5 with TRBJ2-3; D remains unclear. Between the trimmed V and J ends, which lost 2 bases and 0 bases, there was a span of 9 bases. The V gene's germline CDR1 is MNHEY and CDR2 SVGAGI. This CDR3 is 15 amino acids long. CDR3 nucleotide sequence: TGTGCCAGCAGTTACCTGGGTAGGAGCACAGATACGCAGTATTTT. This codes for CASSYLGRSTDTQYF.

This clonotype was picked up a small number of times. The chain joins TRBV4-2 to TRBJ1-1; TRBD1 is a possible D gene (5 bases). Deletions cut 0 bases from V and 1 base from J, with 12 bases between. The CDR3 covers 16 residues. CDR1 is LGHNA and CDR2 is YNFKEQ in the germline V gene. The CDR3 nucleotides are TGTGCCAGCAGCCAAGATCAGGGCAGCAGGAACACTGAAGCTTTCTTT. This encodes CASSQDQGSRNTEAFF.

The V call is TRBV20-1, the J call TRBJ1-1; D gene uncertain. Trimming left V 0 bases short and J 10 bases short, with 18 bases between. CDR3 size: 14 residues. The germline CDR1 and CDR2 sequences are DFQATT and SNEGSKA (reference sequence). Written as DNA, the CDR3 is TGCAGTGCTAGAGATCCCCTGTGGGCAGCCGGAGCTTTCTTT. Translation gives CSARDPLWAAGAFF.